This T cell receptor (beta chain) was identified during a study of shared clonotypes between healthy human individuals. This CDR3 comprises 15 residues. V lost 10 bases to trimming and J lost 1 base, with 17 bases between them. Germline V gene lookup returns CDR1 MNHNY and CDR2 SVGAGI (reference sequence). Investigators divided CD4+ cells into CD45RA+ naive and CD45RA-negative memory subsets. The authors' processing: ImmunoSEQ yielded junction-only sequences lacking quality scores, so filtering differed. Clones were read by immunoSEQ multiplex PCR, and TCRdb kept only the in-frame ones, dropping some. D and trimming were read from the DNA, whereas the V and J calls and clone size are those reported in that table. The sample has more than 850,000 clones, around three quarters seen once.

The TCR was taken from a man younger than 30 in good health. Some clones in this sample may be carry-over from other donors' samples. Sequencing input: memory CD4+ T cells from PBMCs. Indicated subset: CD45RA-negative fraction. The chain links TRBV6-6 to TRBJ2-1; weak D call: TRBD1 (5 bases). Here the CDR3 reads CATQRQAGSYNEQFF. In DNA form, the CDR3 reads TGTGCCACCCAAAGGCAAGCAGGGTCCTACAATGAGCAGTTCTTC.